This T cell receptor beta chain is from a study of T cells in tuberculosis. Looking at the study overall: Sequenced TCRs come from CD1B-GMM tetramer-binding T cells. Notes on the study in general: The TCR-beta difference was not significant; alpha differences partly reflected length. Active tuberculosis cases were adults; controls were adolescents. GMM-specific TCRs were nearer to active tuberculosis alpha repertoires, suggesting expansion.

As regards this clone: Its antigen remains unknown.

Data came from immunoSEQ multiplex PCR; TCRdb stores just in-frame clones and leaves some out. This sample carries about 53,000 clones, about 95% of them seen once, and the ten largest clones take over 1.1%. The CDR3 runs to 15 residues. V was shortened by 8 bases and J by 4 bases, with 20 bases between the two germline ends. Germline V CDR1 and CDR2: MNHEY, SMNVEV (reference sequence). Time point noted: new active TB diagnosis, blood taken before or within 7 days of starting treatment. Sequences were derived from PBMCs, sampled at tuberculosis diagnosis. The sequence came from an adult with tuberculosis. This sequence joins TRBV27 and TRBJ1-1; D gene uncertain. CDR3 sequence reads: CASFGGVNPLTEAFF. In DNA form, the CDR3 reads TGTGCCAGCTTCGGCGGGGTTAACCCCCTCACTGAAGCTTTCTTT.